The 5 T cell receptor beta chains in this list originate from one sample, sequenced in a study of cytomegalovirus exposure and HLA in healthy donors. Primers for the PCR totalled 60 Vbeta and 13 Jbeta. Repertoires were generated with immunoSEQ multiplex PCR, while TCRdb's copy carries only in-frame clones and drops some. The sample records about 160,000 clones, about three quarters being singletons. The sequencing input was PBMCs. The receptors derive from a woman aged 40 to 50 in good health and CMV-seronegative.

The CDR3 loop is CASSFVRQGITYEQYF. The CDR3 nucleotides are TGTGCCAGCAGCTTCGTGAGACAGGGGATTACCTACGAGCAGTACTTC. The rearrangement uses TRBV7-9 and TRBJ2-7; 8 positions agree with TRBD1. J gave up 2 bases and V 3 bases, and 9 bases lay outside the gene matches. Germline CDR1 is SEHNR and CDR2 is FQNEAQ (reference sequence). This CDR3 has 16 amino acids.

This clone was recorded a few times. The J gene is TRBJ2-7, the V gene TRBV9; 7 bases are a match to TRBD2. After removal of 0 bases from V and 2 bases from J, the junction contained 5 bases not matched to a gene. Germline lookup yields CDR1 SGDLS and CDR2 YYNGEE. The CDR3 covers 15 residues. The CDR3 region is CASSVGGSGAYEQYF. Here the CDR3 DNA reads TGTGCCAGCAGCGTAGGGGGGAGCGGGGCCTACGAGCAGTACTTC.

J is TRBJ1-5 and V is TRBV28; D might be TRBD1 (6 bases). The CDR3 is 16 amino acids. Germline assignment: CDR1 MDHEN and CDR2 SYDVKM. V was trimmed by 6 bases and J by 6 bases, leaving 21 bases between them. CDR3 region: CASSPRGGAVGQPQHF. The CDR3 bases are TGTGCCAGCAGCCCCCGGGGGGGGGCTGTGGGTCAGCCCCAGCATTTT.

This clone was counted between two and nine times. The chain is built from TRBV2 and TRBJ2-5, with TRBD2 as a possible D gene (6 bases). From germline, CDR1 is SNHLY and CDR2 FYNNEI. CDR3 length equals 14 residues. V lost 8 bases and J 5 bases, leaving 18 bases between the germline ends. The CDR3 is CASAIVGRRETQYF. The CDR3 region has the DNA TGTGCCAGCGCGATTGTAGGGAGGAGGGAGACCCAGTACTTC.

The chain links TRBV4-1 to TRBJ1-5, with D possibly being TRBD1 (6 bases). The germline V gene encodes CDR1 MGHRA and CDR2 YSYEKL. V was clipped by 3 bases and J by 3 bases, with 21 bases between them. CDR3 length equals 18 residues. The CDR3 reads CASSHVTRDTRVNQPQHF. The CDR3 nucleotides are TGCGCCAGCAGCCACGTAACCCGGGACACGAGGGTCAATCAGCCCCAGCATTTT.